The entry below describes one T cell receptor beta chain. Its cognate antigen is unknown. The table came from immunoSEQ multiplex PCR; TCRdb's copy has only in-frame clones and leaves some out. Among 21,000 or so clones listed, 80% to 90% were seen once. This sample is part of a study of OX40 agonist ivuxolimab in advanced cancers. Overall study context: Patients in the trial were receiving intravenous ivuxolimab every 2 weeks, at doses of 0.01 to 10 mg/kg. Patients in dose escalation had liver, melanoma, kidney or head and neck cancers. General study points: The investigators did not determine what antigen specificity the expanded peripheral T cells had.

This sequence was found in an adult with an advanced solid tumor such as melanoma, head and neck, liver or kidney cancer. The sample in question was CD4+ or CD8+ T cells sorted from blood, obtained in a trial of the OX40 agonist ivuxolimab.

This CDR3 reads CASSYLGPESNFQYF. Written as DNA, the CDR3 is TGTGCCAGCAGTTACTTGGGACCCGAATCAAACTTTCAGTACTTC. The chain employs TRBV6-6 and TRBJ2-7; possibly TRBD1 or TRBD2 for D (5 bases each). Per the germline V gene, CDR1 is MNHNY and CDR2 is SVGAGI (reference sequence). With 1 base removed from V and 10 bases from J, the gap between germline ends came to 20 bases. CDR3 length: 15 residues.